A single TCR beta chain is shown here with its context. No antigen is known for it. Clones were read by immunoSEQ multiplex PCR, and TCRdb kept only the in-frame ones, dropping some. The top ten hold about 6.3% of the sample, which has 60,000 to 75,000 clones, approximately 80% seen once. From germline, CDR1 is MGHDK and CDR2 SYGVNS. V was trimmed by 3 bases and J by 0 bases, leaving 14 bases between them. This CDR3 is built from 16 residues. The data were obtained in a study of radiation and T cells in renal cell carcinoma. Time point defined: blood 4 weeks post-SBRT, at nephrectomy. As for treatment: 15 Gy SBRT to primary tumor, nephrectomy 4 weeks later. Nephrectomy followed 15 Gy stereotactic body radiation by 4 weeks. Study-wide results and caveats: In blood, top tumor clones expanded by 2 weeks, shrinking by 4.

This material consisted of blood, taken from a patient whose treatment included radiotherapy and nephrectomy. This sequence originates from a man aged 60 to 75 with renal cell carcinoma. The rearrangement joins TRBV25-1 to TRBJ1-2; D gene unclear. The CDR3 DNA reads as TGTGCCAGCAGTGACCAGGTGGGAGGGTCTAACTATGGCTACACCTTC. Protein sequence: CASSDQVGGSNYGYTF.